The source of this TCR beta chain is a study of CD8 T cells in ankylosing spondylitis. Regarding the study as a whole: What appeared characteristic of ankylosing spondylitis blood was a TCR beta motif of eight or nine highly homologous variants. Disease-linked clones, CD8+, were relatively rare in peripheral blood. Disease-linked clones reportedly concentrated significantly in matched ankylosing spondylitis synovial fluid.

V was shortened by 8 bases and J by 6 bases, with 18 bases between the two germline ends. The CDR3 contains 14 residues. Construction of TCR beta libraries was performed using quantitative 5'-RACE with molecular barcodes. TCRdb redid the calling of the 5' RACE reads with MiXCR, one entry per CDR3 protein. The sample has some 250,000 distinct CDR3 sequences, roughly a quarter seen once. This clonotype was counted at least ten times. What it recognizes is unknown. This rearrangement joins TRBV12-3 or TRBV12-4 to TRBJ2-3; a possible D gene is TRBD1 (6 bases). This clonotype was obtained from a male donor with ankylosing spondylitis or in good health (not recorded which). The source material was blood, either unsorted or a sorted T cell fraction (not recorded which). The CDR3 protein is CASRLRGRKDTQYF. As DNA, the CDR3 is TGTGCCAGCCGTCTGAGGGGGAGAAAGGATACGCAGTATTTT.